This entry concerns a single TCR beta chain. The sample comes from a study of T cells in tuberculosis. The table came from immunoSEQ multiplex PCR; TCRdb's copy has only in-frame clones and leaves some out. The sample yields about 34,000 clones, roughly 90% seen once. The specimen sequenced was PBMCs. This TCR came from a donor aged 5-35 years with latent tuberculosis or without tuberculosis infection.

This CDR3 reads CASSFTYLETQYF. The DNA of the CDR3 is TGTGCCAGCAGCTTCACCTATCTGGAGACCCAGTACTTC. The chain recombines TRBV11-2 with TRBJ2-5; D uncertain. CDR1 and CDR2 (germline): SGHAT, FQNNGV. The CDR3 length is 13 residues. Trimming cost V 3 bases and J 5 bases, with 10 bases left between them. The entire variable domain, with the rest obtained from reference TRBV11-2 and TRBJ2-5, is as follows: EAGVAQSPRYKIIEKRQSVAFWCNPISGHATLYWYQQILGQGPKLLIQFQNNGVVDDSQLPKDRFSAERLKGVDSTLKIQPAKLEDSAVYLCASSFTYLETQYFGPGTRLLVL.